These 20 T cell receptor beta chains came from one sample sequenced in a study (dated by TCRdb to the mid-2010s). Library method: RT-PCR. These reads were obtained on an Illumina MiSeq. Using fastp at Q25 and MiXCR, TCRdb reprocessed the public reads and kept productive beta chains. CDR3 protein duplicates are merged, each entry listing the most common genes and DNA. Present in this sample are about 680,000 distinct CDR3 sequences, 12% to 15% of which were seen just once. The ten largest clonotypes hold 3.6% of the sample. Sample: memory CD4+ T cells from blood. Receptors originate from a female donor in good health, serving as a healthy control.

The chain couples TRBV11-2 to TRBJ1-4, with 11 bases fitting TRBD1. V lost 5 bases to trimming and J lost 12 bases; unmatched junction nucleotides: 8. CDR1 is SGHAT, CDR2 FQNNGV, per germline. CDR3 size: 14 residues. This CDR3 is CASSQDRGRGELFF. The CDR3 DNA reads TGTGCCAGCAGCCAGGACAGGGGGCGCGGGGAACTGTTTTTT.

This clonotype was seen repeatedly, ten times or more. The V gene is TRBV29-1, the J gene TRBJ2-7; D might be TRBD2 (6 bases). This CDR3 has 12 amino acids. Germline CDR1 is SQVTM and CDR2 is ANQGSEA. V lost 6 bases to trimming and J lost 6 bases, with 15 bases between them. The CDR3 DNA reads TGCAGCGTCCGGGACTTCCCTCTCGAGCAGTACTTC. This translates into CSVRDFPLEQYF.

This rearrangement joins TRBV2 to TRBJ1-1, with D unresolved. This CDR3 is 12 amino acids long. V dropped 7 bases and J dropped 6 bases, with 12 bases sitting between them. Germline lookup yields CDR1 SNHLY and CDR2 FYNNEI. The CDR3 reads CASKDGSAEAFF. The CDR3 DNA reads TGTGCCAGCAAGGACGGCAGCGCTGAAGCTTTCTTT.

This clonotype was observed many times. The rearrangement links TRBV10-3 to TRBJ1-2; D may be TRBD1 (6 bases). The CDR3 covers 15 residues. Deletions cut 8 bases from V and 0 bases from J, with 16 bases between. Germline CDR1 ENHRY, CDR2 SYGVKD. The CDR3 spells CAIGRGDTSNYGYTF. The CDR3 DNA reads TGTGCCATCGGGCGAGGGGACACATCTAACTATGGCTACACCTTC.

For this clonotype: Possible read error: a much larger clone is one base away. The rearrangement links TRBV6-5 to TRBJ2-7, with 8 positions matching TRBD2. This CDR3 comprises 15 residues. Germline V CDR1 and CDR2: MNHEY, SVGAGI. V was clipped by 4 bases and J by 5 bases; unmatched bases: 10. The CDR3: CASSSAAGGSHEQYF. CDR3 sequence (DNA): TGTGCCAGCAGTTCGGCGGCGGGAGGTTCCCACGAGCAGTACTTC.

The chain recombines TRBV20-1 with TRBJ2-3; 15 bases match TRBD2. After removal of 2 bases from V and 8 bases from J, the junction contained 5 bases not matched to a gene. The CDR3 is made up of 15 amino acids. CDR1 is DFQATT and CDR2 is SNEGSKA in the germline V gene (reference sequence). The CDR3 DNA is TGCAGTGCTAGAACTCCGGGACTAGCGGGAGGTACGCAGTATTTT. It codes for CSARTPGLAGGTQYF.

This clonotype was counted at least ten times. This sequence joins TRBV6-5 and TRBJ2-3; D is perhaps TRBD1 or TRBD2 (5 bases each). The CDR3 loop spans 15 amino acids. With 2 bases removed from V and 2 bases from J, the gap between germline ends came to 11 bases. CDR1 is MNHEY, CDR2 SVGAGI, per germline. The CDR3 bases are TGTGCCAGCAGTTACACGGGACCAACCACAGATACGCAGTATTTT. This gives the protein CASSYTGPTTDTQYF.

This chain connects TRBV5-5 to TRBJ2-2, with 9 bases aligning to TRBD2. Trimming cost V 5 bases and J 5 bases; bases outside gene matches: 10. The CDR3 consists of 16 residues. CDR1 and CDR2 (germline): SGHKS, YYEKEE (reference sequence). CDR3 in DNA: TGTGCCAGCAGTTCCCTAGCGGGGAGTGGTACCGGGGAGCTGTTTTTT. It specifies CASSSLAGSGTGELFF.

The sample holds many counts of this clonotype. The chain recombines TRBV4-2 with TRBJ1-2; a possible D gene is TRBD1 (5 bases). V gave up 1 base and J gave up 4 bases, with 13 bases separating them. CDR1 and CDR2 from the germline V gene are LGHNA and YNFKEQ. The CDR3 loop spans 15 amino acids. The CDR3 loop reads CASSQVLGVGYGYTF. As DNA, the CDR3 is TGTGCCAGCAGCCAAGTATTGGGGGTGGGCTATGGCTACACCTTC.

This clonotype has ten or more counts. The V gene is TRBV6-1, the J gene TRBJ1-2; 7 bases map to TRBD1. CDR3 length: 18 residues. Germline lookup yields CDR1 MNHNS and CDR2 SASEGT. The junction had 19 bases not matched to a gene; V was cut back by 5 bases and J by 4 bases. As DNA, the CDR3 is TGTGCCAGCAGTCCGCAAACCGGCACAGGGGACTCCCCCTATGGCTACACCTTC. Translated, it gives CASSPQTGTGDSPYGYTF.

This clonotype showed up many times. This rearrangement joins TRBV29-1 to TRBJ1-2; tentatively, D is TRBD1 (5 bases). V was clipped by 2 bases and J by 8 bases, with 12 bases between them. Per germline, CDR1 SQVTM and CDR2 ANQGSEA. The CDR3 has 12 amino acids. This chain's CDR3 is CSVESRVEGYTF. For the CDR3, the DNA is TGCAGCGTTGAATCCAGGGTAGAAGGCTACACCTTC.

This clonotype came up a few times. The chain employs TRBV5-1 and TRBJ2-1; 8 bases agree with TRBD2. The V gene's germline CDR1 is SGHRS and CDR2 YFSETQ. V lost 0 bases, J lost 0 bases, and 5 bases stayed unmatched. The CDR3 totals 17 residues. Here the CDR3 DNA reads TGCGCCAGCAGCTTGGGAGCGGGAGAGTTCTCCTACAATGAGCAGTTCTTC. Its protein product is CASSLGAGEFSYNEQFF.

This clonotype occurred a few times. CDR3 DNA sequence: TGTGCCAGCAGTTCGGACTCCCGGCCTGGCGAGCAGTACTTC. It yields the protein CASSSDSRPGEQYF. This chain connects TRBV27 to TRBJ2-7; D is possibly TRBD2 (5 bases). The germline CDR1 and CDR2 sequences are MNHEY and SMNVEV (reference sequence). CDR3 size: 14 residues. V dropped 4 bases and J dropped 6 bases, with 16 bases sitting between them.

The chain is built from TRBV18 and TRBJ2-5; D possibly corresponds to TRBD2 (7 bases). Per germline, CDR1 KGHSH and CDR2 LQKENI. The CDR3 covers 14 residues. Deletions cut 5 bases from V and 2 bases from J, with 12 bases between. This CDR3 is CASSEAGQQETQYF. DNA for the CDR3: TGTGCCAGCTCAGAAGCGGGACAACAAGAGACCCAGTACTTC.

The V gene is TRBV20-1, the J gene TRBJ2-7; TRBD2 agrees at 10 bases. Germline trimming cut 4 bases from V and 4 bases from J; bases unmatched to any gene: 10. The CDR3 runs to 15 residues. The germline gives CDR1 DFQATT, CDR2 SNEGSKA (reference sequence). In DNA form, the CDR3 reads TGCAGTGCTACCCACTGGACTAGCGGTCGGTACGAGCAGTACTTC. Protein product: CSATHWTSGRYEQYF.

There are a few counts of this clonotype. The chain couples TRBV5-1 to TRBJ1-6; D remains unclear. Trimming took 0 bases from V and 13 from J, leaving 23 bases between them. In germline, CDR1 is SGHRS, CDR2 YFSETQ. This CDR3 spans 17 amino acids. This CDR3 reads CASSLDTGRFGSVPLHF. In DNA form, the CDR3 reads TGCGCCAGCAGCTTGGACACTGGGAGATTTGGTAGTGTGCCCCTCCACTTT.

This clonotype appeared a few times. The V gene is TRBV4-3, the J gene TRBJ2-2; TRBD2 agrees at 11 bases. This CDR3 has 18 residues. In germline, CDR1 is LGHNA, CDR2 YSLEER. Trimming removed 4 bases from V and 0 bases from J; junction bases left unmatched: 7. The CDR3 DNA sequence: TGCGCCAGCAGCCGAGATATACTAGCGGGGGCGAACACCGGGGAGCTGTTTTTT. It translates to CASSRDILAGANTGELFF.

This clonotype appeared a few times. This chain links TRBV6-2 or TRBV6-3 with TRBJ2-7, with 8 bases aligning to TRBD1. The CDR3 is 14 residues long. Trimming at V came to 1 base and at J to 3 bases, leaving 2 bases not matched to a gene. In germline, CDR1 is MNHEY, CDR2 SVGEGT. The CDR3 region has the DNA TGTGCCAGCAGTTACTTTGACAGGGGCTACGAGCAGTACTTC. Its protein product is CASSYFDRGYEQYF.

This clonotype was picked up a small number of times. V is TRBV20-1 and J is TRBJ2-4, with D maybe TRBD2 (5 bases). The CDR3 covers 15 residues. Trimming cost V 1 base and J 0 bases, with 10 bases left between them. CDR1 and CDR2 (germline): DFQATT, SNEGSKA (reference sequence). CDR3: CSARVAPLAKNIQYF. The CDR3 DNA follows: TGCAGTGCTAGAGTAGCGCCTCTAGCCAAAAACATTCAGTACTTC.

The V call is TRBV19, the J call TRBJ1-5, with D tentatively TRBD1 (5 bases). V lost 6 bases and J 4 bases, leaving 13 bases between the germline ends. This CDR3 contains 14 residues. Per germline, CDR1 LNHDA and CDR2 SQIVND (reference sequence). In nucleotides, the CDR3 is TGTGCCAGTAGACCGGGACGGATTAATCAGCCCCAGCATTTT. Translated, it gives CASRPGRINQPQHF.